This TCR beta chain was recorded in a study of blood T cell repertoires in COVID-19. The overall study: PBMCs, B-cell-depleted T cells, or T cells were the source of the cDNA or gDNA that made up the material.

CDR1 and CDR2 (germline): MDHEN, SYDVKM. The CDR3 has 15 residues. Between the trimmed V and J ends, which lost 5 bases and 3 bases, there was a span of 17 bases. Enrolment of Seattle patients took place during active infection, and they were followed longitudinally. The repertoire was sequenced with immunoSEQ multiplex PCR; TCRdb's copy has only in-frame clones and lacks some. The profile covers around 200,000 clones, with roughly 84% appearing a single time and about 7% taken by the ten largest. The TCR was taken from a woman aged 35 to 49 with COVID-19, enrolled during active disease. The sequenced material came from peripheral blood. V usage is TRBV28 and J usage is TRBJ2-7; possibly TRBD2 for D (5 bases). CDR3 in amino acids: CASSPGSSDFYEQYF. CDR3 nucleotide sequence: TGTGCCAGCAGTCCGGGATCATCCGACTTCTACGAGCAGTACTTC.